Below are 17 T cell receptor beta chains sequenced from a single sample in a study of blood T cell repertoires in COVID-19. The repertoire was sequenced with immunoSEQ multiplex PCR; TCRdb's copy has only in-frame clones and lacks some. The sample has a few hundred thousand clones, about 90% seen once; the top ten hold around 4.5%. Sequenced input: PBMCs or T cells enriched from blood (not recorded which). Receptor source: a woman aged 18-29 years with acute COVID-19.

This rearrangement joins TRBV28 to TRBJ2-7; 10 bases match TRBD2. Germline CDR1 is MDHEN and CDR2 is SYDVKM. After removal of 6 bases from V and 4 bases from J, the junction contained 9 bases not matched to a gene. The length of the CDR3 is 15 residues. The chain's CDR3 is CASRTGTSDLYEQYF. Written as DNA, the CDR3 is TGTGCCAGCAGGACCGGGACTAGCGATTTGTACGAGCAGTACTTC.

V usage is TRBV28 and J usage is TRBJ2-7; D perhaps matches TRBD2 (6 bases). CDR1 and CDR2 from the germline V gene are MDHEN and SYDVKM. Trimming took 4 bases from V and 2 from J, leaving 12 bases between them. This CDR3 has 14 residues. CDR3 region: CASSSVERAYEQYF. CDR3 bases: TGTGCCAGCAGTTCCGTCGAGCGGGCCTACGAGCAGTACTTC.

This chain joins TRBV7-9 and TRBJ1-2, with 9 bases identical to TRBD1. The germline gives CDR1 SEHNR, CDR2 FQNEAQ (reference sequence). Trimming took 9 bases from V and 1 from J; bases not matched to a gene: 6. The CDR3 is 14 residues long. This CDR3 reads CASTRDRVNYGYTF. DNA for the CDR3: TGTGCCAGTACCCGGGACAGGGTTAACTATGGCTACACCTTC.

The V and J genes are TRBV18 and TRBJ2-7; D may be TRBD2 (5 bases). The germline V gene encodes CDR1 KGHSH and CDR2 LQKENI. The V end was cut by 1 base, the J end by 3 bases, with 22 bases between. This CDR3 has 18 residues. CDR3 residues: CASSPLMPRPGLHYEQYF. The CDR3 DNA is TGTGCCAGCTCACCACTCATGCCGCGTCCGGGGTTGCACTACGAGCAGTACTTC.

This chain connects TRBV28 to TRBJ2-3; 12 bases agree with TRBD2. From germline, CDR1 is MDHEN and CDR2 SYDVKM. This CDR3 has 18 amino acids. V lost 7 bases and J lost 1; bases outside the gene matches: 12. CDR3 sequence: CASTPRASGRGGTDTQYF. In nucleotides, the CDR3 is TGTGCCAGCACTCCTCGGGCTAGCGGGAGGGGGGGCACAGATACGCAGTATTTT.

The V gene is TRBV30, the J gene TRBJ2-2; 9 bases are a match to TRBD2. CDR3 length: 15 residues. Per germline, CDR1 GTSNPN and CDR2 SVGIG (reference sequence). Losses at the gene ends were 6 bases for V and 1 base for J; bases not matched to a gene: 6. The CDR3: CACSKTSGNTGELFF. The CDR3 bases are TGTGCCTGTTCGAAGACTAGCGGGAACACCGGGGAGCTGTTTTTT.

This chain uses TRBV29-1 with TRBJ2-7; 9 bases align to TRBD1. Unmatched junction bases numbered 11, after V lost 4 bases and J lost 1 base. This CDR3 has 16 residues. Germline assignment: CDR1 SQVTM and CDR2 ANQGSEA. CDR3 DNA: TGCAGCGTTGGTCACCACCCCGGGACAGGGTCCTACGAGCAGTACTTC. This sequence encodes CSVGHHPGTGSYEQYF.

CDR3 nucleotide sequence: TGTGCCAGCAGCTTAGTTCTCCATAGCTATGGCTACACCTTC. The encoded protein is CASSLVLHSYGYTF. This chain uses TRBV11-2 with TRBJ1-2; D gene unclear. CDR3 length: 14 residues. V lost 1 base and J 4 bases, leaving 10 bases between the germline ends. The germline V gene has CDR1 SGHAT and CDR2 FQNNGV.

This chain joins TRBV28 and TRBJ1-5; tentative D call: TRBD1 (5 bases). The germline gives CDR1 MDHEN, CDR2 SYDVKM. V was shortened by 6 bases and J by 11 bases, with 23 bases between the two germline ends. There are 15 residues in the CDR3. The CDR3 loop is CASRDTGGVLAAQHF. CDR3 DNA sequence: TGTGCCAGCAGGGACACCGGGGGAGTCCTCGCGGCCCAGCATTTT. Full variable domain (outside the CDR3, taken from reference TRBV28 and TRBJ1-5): DVKVTQSSRYLVKRTGEKVFLECVQDMDHENMFWYRQDPGLGLRLIYFSYDVKMKEKGDIPEGYSVSREKKERFSLILESASTNQTSMYLCASRDTGGVLAAQHFGDGTRLSIL.

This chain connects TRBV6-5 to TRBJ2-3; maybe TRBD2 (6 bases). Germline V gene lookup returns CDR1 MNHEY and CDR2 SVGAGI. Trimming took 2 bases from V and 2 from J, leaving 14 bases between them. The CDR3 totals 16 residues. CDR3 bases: TGTGCCAGCAGTTACCTCGGGGGACTTCACACAGATACGCAGTATTTT. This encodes CASSYLGGLHTDTQYF.

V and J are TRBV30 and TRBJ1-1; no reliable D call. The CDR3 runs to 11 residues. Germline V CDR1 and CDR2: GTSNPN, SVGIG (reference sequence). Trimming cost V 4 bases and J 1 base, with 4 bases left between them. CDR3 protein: CAWNRNTEAFF. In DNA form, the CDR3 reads TGTGCCTGGAACAGGAACACTGAAGCTTTCTTT.

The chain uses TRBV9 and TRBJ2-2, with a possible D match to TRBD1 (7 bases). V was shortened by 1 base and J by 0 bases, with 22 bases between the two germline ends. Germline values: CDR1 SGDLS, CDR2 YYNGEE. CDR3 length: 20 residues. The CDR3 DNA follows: TGTGCCAGCAGCGTATTCAGGGGGGCAATGGGCACCCCGAACACCGGGGAGCTGTTTTTT. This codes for CASSVFRGAMGTPNTGELFF.

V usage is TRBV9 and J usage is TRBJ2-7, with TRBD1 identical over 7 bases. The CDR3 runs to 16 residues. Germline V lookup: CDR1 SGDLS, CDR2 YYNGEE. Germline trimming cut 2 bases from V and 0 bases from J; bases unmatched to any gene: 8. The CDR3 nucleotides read TGTGCCAGCAGCGTGTCTACAGGGGCTAGCTCCTACGAGCAGTACTTC. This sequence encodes CASSVSTGASSYEQYF.

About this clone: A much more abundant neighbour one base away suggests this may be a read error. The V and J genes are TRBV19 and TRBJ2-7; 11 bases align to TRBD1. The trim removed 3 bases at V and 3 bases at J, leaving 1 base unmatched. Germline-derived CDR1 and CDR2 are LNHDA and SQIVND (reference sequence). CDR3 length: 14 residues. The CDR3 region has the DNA TGTGCCAGTAGTATGGGGACAGGGGGCTACGAGCAGTACTTC. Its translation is CASSMGTGGYEQYF.

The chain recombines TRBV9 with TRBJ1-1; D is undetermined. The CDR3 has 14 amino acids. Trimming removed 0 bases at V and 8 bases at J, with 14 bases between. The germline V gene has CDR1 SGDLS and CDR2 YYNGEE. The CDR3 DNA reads TGTGCCAGCAGCGTAGAGGGAATGGGGAGGGAAGCTTTCTTT. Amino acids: CASSVEGMGREAFF.

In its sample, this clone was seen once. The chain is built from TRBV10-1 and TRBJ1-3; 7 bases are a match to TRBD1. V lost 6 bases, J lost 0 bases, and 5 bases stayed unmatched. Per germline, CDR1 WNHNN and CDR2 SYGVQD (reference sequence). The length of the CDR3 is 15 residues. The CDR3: CASSNRGGSGNTIYF. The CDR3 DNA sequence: TGCGCCAGCAGCAACAGGGGAGGCTCTGGAAACACCATATATTTT.

Written as DNA, the CDR3 is TGTGCCAGCAAGGGGCGTGAGACCGGGGAGCTGTTTTTT. Amino acids: CASKGRETGELFF. This chain joins TRBV12-3 or TRBV12-4 and TRBJ2-2; a possible D gene is TRBD1 (5 bases). Trimming took 7 bases from V and 5 from J, leaving 11 bases between them. This CDR3 is 13 amino acids long.